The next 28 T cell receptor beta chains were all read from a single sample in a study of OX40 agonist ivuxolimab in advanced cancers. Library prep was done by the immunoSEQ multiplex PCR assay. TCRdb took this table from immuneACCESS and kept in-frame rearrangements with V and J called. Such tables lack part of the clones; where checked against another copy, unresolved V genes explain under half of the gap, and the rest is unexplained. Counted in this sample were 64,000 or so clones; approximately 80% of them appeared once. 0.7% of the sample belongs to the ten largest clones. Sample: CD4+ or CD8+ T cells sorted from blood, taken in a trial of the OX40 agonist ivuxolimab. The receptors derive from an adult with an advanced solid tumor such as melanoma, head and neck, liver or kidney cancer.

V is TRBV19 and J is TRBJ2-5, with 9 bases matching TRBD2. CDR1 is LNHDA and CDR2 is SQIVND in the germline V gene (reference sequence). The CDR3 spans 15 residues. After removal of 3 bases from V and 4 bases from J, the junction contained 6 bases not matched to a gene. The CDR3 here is CASSMRSGRIETQYF. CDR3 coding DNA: TGTGCCAGTAGTATGCGGAGCGGGAGGATAGAGACCCAGTACTTC.

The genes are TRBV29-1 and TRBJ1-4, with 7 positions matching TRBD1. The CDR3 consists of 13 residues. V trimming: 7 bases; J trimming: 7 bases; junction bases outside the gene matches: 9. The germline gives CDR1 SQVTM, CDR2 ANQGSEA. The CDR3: CSATGAEGEKLFF. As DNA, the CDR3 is TGCAGCGCCACAGGGGCGGAGGGTGAAAAACTGTTTTTT.

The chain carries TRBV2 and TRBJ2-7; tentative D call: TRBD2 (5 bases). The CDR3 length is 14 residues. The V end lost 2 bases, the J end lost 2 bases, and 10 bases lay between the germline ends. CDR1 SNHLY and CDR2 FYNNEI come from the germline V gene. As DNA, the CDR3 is TGTGCCAGCAGTGAATCCGCGGGCCCCTACGAGCAGTACTTC. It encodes CASSESAGPYEQYF.

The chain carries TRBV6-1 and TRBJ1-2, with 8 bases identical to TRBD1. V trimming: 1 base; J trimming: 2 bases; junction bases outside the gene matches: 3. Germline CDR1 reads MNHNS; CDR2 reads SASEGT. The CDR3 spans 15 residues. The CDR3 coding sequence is TGTGCCAGCAGTGAAGACGGACAGGGCAACTATGGCTACACCTTC. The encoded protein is CASSEDGQGNYGYTF.

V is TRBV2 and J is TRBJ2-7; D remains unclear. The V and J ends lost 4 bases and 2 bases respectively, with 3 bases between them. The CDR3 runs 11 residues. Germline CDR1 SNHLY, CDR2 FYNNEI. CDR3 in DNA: TGTGCCAGCAGTGGCCCCTACGAGCAGTACTTC. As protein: CASSGPYEQYF.

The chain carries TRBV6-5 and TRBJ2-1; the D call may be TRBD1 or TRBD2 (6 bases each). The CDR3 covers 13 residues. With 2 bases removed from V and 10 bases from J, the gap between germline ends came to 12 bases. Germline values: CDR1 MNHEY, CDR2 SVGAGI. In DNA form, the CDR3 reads TGTGCCAGCAGTTACGGTAACGGGGGCGAGCAGTTCTTC. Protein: CASSYGNGGEQFF.

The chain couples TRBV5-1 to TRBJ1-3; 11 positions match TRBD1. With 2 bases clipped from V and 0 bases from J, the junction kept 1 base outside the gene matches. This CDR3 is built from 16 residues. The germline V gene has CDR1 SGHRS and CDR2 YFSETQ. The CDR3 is CASSFGTGGSGNTIYF. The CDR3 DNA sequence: TGCGCCAGCAGCTTTGGGACAGGGGGCTCTGGAAACACCATATATTTT.

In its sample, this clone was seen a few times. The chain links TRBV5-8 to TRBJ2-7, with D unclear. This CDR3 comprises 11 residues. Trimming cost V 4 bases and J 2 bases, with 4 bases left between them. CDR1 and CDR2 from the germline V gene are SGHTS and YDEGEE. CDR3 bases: TGTGCCAGCAGCGACCCCTACGAGCAGTACTTC. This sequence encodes CASSDPYEQYF. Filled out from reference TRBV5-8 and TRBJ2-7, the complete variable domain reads EAGVTQSPTHLIKTRGQQATLRCSPISGHTSVYWYQQALGLGLQFLLWYDEGEERNRGNFPPRFSGRQFPNYSSELNVNALELEDSALYLCASSDPYEQYFGPGTRLTVT.

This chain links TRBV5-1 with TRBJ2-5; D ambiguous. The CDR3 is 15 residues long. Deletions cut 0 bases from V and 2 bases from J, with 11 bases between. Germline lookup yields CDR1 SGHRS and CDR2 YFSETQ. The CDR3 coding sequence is TGCGCCAGCAGCTTGGCGGCCGGTGGGCAAGAGACCCAGTACTTC. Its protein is CASSLAAGGQETQYF.

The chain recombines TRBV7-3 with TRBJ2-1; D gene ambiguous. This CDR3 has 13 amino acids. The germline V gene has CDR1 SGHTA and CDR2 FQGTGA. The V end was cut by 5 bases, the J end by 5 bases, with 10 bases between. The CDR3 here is CASSRTFNNEQFF. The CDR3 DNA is TGTGCCAGCAGCCGTACTTTCAACAATGAGCAGTTCTTC.

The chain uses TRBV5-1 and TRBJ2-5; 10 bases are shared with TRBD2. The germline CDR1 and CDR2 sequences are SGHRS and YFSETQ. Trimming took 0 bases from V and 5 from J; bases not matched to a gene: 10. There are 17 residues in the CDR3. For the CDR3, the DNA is TGCGCCAGCAGCTTGGGGGCTAGCGGGAGTCTCGTTGAGACCCAGTACTTC. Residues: CASSLGASGSLVETQYF.

The CDR3 DNA follows: TGTGCCAGCGGGGGAGACGTGAACACTGAAGCTTTCTTT. Protein sequence: CASGGDVNTEAFF. The chain has TRBV2 and TRBJ1-1, with D tentatively TRBD1 (5 bases). V lost 8 bases and J lost 0, with 10 bases in between. This CDR3 contains 13 residues. CDR1 SNHLY and CDR2 FYNNEI come from the germline V gene.

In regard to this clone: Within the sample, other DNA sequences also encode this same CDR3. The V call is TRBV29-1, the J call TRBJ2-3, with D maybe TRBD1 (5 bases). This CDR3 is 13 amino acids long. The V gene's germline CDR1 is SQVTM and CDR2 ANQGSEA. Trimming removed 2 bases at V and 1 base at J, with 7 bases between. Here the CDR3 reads CSVESRGTDTQYF. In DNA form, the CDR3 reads TGCAGCGTTGAATCCAGGGGCACAGATACGCAGTATTTT.

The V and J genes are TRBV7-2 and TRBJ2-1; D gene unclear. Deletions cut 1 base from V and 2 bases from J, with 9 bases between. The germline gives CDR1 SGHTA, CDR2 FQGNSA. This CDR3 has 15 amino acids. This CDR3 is CASSLVPDTYNEQFF. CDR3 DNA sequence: TGTGCCAGCAGCTTAGTACCGGATACCTACAATGAGCAGTTCTTC.

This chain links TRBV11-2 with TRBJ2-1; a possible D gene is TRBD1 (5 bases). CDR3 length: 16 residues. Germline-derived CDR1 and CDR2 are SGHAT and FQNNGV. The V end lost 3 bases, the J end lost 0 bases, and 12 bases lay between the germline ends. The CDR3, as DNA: TGTGCCAGCAGCTTCTATGGACACAGCTCCTACAATGAGCAGTTCTTC. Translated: CASSFYGHSSYNEQFF. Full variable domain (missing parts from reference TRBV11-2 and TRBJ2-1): EAGVAQSPRYKIIEKRQSVAFWCNPISGHATLYWYQQILGQGPKLLIQFQNNGVVDDSQLPKDRFSAERLKGVDSTLKIQPAKLEDSAVYLCASSFYGHSSYNEQFFGPGTRLTVL.

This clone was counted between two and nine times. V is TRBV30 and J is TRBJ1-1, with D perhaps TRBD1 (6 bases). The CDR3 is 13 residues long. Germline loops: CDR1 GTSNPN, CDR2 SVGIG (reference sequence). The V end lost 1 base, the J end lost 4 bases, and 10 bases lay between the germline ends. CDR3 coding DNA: TGTGCCTGGAGTGACAGGGTGGGCACTGAAGCTTTCTTT. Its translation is CAWSDRVGTEAFF.

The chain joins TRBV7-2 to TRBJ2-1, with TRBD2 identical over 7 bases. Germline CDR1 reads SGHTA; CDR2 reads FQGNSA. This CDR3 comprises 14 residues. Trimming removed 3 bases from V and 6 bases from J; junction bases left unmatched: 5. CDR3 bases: TGTGCCAGCAGCTTTAGGTGGGGGGGCAATGAGCAGTTCTTC. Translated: CASSFRWGGNEQFF.

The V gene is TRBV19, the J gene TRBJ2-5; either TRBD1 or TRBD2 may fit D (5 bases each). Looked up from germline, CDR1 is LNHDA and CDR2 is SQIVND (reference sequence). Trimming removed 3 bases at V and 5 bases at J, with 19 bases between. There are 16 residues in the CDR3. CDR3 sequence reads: CASSMARTGARETQYF. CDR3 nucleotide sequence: TGTGCCAGTAGTATGGCCCGGACCGGGGCGCGGGAGACCCAGTACTTC.

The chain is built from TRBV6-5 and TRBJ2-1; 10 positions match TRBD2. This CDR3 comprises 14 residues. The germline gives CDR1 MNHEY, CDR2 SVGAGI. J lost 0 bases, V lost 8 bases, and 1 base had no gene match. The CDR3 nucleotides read TGTGCCAGCCGGACTAGCGGCTCCTACAATGAGCAGTTCTTC. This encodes CASRTSGSYNEQFF.

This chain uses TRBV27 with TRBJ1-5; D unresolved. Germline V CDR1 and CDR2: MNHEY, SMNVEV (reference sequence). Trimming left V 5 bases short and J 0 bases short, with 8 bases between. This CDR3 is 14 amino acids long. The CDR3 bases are TGTGCCAGCAGTCTCAGACCTAGCAATCAGCCCCAGCATTTT. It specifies CASSLRPSNQPQHF.

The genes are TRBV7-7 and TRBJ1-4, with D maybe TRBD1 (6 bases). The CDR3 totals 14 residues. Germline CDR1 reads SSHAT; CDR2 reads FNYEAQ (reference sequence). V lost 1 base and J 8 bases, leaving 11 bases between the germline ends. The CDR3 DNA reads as TGTGCCAGCAGCTTAGGGGGGGCAGGCGAAAAACTGTTTTTT. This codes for CASSLGGAGEKLFF.

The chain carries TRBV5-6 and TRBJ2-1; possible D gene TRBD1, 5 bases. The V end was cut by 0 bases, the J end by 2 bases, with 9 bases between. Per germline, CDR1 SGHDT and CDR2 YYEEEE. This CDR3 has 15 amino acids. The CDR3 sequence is CASSLEGAPYNEQFF. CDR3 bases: TGTGCCAGCAGCTTGGAAGGGGCTCCCTACAATGAGCAGTTCTTC.

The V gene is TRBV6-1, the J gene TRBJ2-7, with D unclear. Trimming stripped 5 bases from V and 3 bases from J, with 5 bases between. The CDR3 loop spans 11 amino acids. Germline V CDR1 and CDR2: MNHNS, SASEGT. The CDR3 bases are TGTGCCAGCAGTCAAAACTACGAGCAGTACTTC. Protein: CASSQNYEQYF.

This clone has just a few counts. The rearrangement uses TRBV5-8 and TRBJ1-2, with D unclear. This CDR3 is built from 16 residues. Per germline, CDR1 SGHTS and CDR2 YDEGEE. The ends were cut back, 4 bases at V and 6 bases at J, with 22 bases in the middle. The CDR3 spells CASSVAGRALGNGYTF. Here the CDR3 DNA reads TGTGCCAGCAGCGTGGCGGGTCGGGCGCTCGGTAATGGCTACACCTTC.

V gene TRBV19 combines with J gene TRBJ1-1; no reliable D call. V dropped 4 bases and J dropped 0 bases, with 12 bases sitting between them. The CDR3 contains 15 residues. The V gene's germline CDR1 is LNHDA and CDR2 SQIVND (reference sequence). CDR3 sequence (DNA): TGTGCCAGTAGTACCGGGCGGGGTATGAACACTGAAGCTTTCTTT. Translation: CASSTGRGMNTEAFF. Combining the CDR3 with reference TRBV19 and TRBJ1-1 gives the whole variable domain DGGITQSPKYLFRKEGQNVTLSCEQNLNHDAMYWYRQDPGQGLRLIYYSQIVNDFQKGDIAEGYSVSREKKESFPLTVTSAQKNPTAFYLCASSTGRGMNTEAFFGQGTRLTVV.

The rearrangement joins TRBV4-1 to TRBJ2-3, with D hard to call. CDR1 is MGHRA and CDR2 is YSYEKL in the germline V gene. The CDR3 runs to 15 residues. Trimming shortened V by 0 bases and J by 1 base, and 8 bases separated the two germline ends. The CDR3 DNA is TGCGCCAGCAGCCAAGAGGGCACGGGCACAGATACGCAGTATTTT. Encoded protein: CASSQEGTGTDTQYF.

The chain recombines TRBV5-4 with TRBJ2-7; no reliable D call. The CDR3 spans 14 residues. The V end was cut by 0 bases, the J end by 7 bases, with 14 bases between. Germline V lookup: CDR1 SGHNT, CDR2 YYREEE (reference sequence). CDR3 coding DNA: TGTGCCAGCAGCTTGGGGAACGGGCTTTGGGAGCAGTACTTC. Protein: CASSLGNGLWEQYF. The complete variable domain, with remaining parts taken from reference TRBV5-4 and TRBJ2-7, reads ETGVTQSPTHLIKTRGQQVTLRCSSQSGHNTVSWYQQALGQGPQFIFQYYREEENGRGNFPPRFSGLQFPNYSSELNVNALELDDSALYLCASSLGNGLWEQYFGPGTRLTVT.

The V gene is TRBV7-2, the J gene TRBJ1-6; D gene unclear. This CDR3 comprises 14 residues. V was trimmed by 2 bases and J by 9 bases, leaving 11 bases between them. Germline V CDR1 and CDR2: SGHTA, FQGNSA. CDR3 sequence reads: CASSLNPRVSPLHF. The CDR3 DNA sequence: TGTGCCAGCAGCTTAAACCCCCGGGTTTCACCCCTCCACTTT.